The subject of this entry is one T cell receptor beta chain. Its specificity is not known. With 1 base removed from V and 2 bases from J, the gap between germline ends came to 16 bases. The V gene's germline CDR1 is MNHEY and CDR2 SMNVEV (reference sequence). The CDR3 spans 17 residues. This specimen comes from a study of CD8+CD57+ T cells in acquired aplastic anemia. As for the study in general: DNA recovered from sorted CD4+ and CD8+ cells had a mean of 3.2 ug. There were roughly 10 million reads, on average, for CD4+ cells from healthy donors. Study results and limitations: It was found that 25 to 35 CD8+ CDR3 sequences were shared between patients and controls. Controls and patients did not differ significantly in CD8+ Simpson's diversity.

Researchers used genomic DNA as the template to profile TCR beta VDJ and CDR3. TCRdb fed the reads into MiXCR, producing one record per CDR3 protein. This repertoire shows 98,000 or so distinct CDR3 sequences, roughly 50% found once; its top ten account for about a third. The material sequenced was sorted CD4+, CD8+, or CD8+CD57+ T cells (not recorded which) from PBMCs. The receptor comes from a human donor in good health, serving as a control. This chain uses TRBV27 with TRBJ2-3; D is unclear. The CDR3 DNA reads as TGTGCCAGCAGTTTATTGTCAAGGCTACCGAACACAGATACGCAGTATTTT. Protein: CASSLLSRLPNTDTQYF.